What follows are 10 T cell receptor beta chains derived from one specimen sequenced in a study of PD-L1 blockade in urothelial cancer. Measured with immunoSEQ multiplex PCR; TCRdb has only the in-frame clones, and not every one. The sample contains around 120,000 clones, roughly 88% of which appear only once. The source material was PBMCs, sampled around atezolizumab (anti-PD-L1) treatment. These receptor sequences come from a man in his fifties or sixties with urothelial cancer.

The chain links TRBV6-5 to TRBJ2-3; D is perhaps TRBD1 (6 bases). The CDR3 is 15 amino acids. Trimming left V 5 bases short and J 3 bases short, with 15 bases between. Germline assignment: CDR1 MNHEY and CDR2 SVGAGI. The CDR3: CASSLRGGGTDTQYF. The CDR3 bases are TGTGCCAGCAGTCTCAGGGGTGGTGGTACAGATACGCAGTATTTT.

The V call is TRBV27, the J call TRBJ1-2; the D is unclear. The CDR3 is made up of 14 amino acids. Trimming took 3 bases from V and 4 from J, leaving 12 bases between them. Germline values: CDR1 MNHEY, CDR2 SMNVEV (reference sequence). DNA of the CDR3: TGTGCCAGCAGTTTCCACATAGGGAGCTATGGCTACACCTTC. This gives the protein CASSFHIGSYGYTF.

The chain links TRBV28 to TRBJ1-5; 9 nucleotides match TRBD1. The CDR3 runs 15 residues. V was pared by 6 bases and J by 6 bases, with 9 bases of the junction left unmatched. The germline gives CDR1 MDHEN, CDR2 SYDVKM. The CDR3 spells CASRTTGGMGQPQHF. Written as DNA, the CDR3 is TGTGCCAGCAGGACTACAGGGGGCATGGGTCAGCCCCAGCATTTT.

A few counts support this clone. The CDR3 DNA sequence: TGTGCCAGCAGCCCGAGCCGGGAAACCAATCAGCCCCAGCATTTT. It yields the protein CASSPSRETNQPQHF. V usage is TRBV27 and J usage is TRBJ1-5; D gene uncertain. The CDR3 runs 15 residues. V lost 6 bases to trimming and J lost 3 bases, with 15 bases between them. Germline V gene data show CDR1 as MNHEY and CDR2 as SMNVEV (reference sequence).

This clone was recorded a few times. The rearrangement uses TRBV6-6 and TRBJ1-3; D perhaps matches TRBD1 (5 bases). Trimming took 9 bases from V and 3 from J, leaving 9 bases between them. This CDR3 comprises 12 residues. Germline V CDR1 and CDR2: MNHNY, SVGAGI (reference sequence). CDR3 nucleotides: TGTGCCAGTCAGGGTGGTGGAAACACCATATATTTT. It translates to CASQGGGNTIYF.

The rearrangement links TRBV9 to TRBJ2-1, with a possible D match to TRBD2 (6 bases). V was pared by 0 bases and J by 7 bases, with 17 bases between. Germline assignment: CDR1 SGDLS and CDR2 YYNGEE. CDR3 length equals 16 residues. CDR3 DNA: TGTGCCAGCAGCGTAGTCTCCGGACTAACCGCGAATGAGCAGTTCTTC. Encoded protein: CASSVVSGLTANEQFF.

This sequence joins TRBV30 and TRBJ1-1; D uncertain. The CDR3 length is 13 residues. Germline assignment: CDR1 GTSNPN and CDR2 SVGIG (reference sequence). V lost 5 bases to trimming and J lost 2 bases, with 12 bases between them. DNA for the CDR3: TGTGCCTGGGCCCTATCCCATAACACTGAAGCTTTCTTT. The encoded protein is CAWALSHNTEAFF. The full variable domain, completed using reference TRBV30 and TRBJ1-1, is SQTIHQWPATLVQPVGSPLSLECTVEGTSNPNLYWYRQAAGRGLQLLFYSVGIGQISSEVPQNLSASRPQDRQFILSSKKLLLSDSGFYLCAWALSHNTEAFFGQGTRLTVV.

This clone showed up just once. The chain combines TRBV5-1 with TRBJ2-7, with 9 bases aligning to TRBD2. Germline V gives CDR1 SGHRS, CDR2 YFSETQ. The V gene end was trimmed by 4 bases and the J gene end by 6 bases; junction bases not matched to a gene: 2. CDR3 length: 12 residues. The DNA of the CDR3 is TGCGCCAGCAGCATAGCGGGAGCCGAGCAGTACTTC. As protein: CASSIAGAEQYF.

The chain combines TRBV7-6 with TRBJ1-4; no firm D call. Germline V gives CDR1 SGHVS, CDR2 FNYEAQ. The length of the CDR3 is 14 residues. Trimming pared 6 bases from V and 4 bases from J, leaving 12 bases between. The CDR3 sequence is CASSGQTFNEKLFF. The CDR3 region has the DNA TGTGCCAGCAGTGGGCAGACCTTTAATGAAAAACTGTTTTTT. Filled out from reference TRBV7-6 and TRBJ1-4, the complete variable domain reads GAGVSQSPRYKVTKRGQDVALRCDPISGHVSLYWYRQALGQGPEFLTYFNYEAQQDKSGLPNDRFSAERPEGSISTLTIQRTEQRDSAMYRCASSGQTFNEKLFFGSGTQLSVL.

This chain connects TRBV5-1 to TRBJ1-2, with 12 positions matching TRBD1. Germline loops: CDR1 SGHRS, CDR2 YFSETQ. This CDR3 contains 15 residues. Unmatched junction bases numbered 7, after V lost 3 bases and J lost 7 bases. The CDR3 nucleotides read TGCGCCAGCAGCTCGGGACAGGGGGCCTTCCCTGGCTACACCTTC. It translates to CASSSGQGAFPGYTF.